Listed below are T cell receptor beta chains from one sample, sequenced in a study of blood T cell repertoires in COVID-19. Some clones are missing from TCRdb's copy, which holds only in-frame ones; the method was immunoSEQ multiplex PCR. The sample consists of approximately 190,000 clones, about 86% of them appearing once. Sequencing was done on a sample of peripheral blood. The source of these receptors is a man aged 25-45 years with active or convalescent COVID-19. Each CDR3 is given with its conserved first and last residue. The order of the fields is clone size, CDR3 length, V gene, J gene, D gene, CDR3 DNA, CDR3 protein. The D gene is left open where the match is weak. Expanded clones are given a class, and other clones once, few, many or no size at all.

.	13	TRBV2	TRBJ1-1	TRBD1	TGTGCCAGCAGGGGGACAGTGTTGGGGGAAGCTTTCTTT	CASRGTVLGEAFF
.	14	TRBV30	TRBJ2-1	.	TGTGCCTGGAGTGTGGTTTTGCCGCGGAATGAGCAGTTCTTC	CAWSVVLPRNEQFF
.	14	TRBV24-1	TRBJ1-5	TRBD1	TGTGCCACCAGCCCGGGACAGCTCAATCAGCCCCAGCATTTT	CATSPGQLNQPQHF
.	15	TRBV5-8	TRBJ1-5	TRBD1	TGTGCCAGCAGCTTGGAGGGGACAGGGCGTCAGCCCCAGCATTTT	CASSLEGTGRQPQHF
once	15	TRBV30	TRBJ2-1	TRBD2	TGTGCCTGGAGTAGACTAGCGGGCAGGGGCAATGAGCAGTTCTTC	CAWSRLAGRGNEQFF
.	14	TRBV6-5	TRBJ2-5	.	TGTGCCAGCCTAACCCGCAGAGAGGGCGAGACCCAGTACTTC	CASLTRREGETQYF
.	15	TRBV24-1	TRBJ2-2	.	TGTGCCACCACTCTTCGGGGTGGGGTCACCGGGGAGCTGTTTTTT	CATTLRGGVTGELFF
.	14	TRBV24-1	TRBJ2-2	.	TGTGCCACCCGTGGCCGGGGAAACGCCGGGGAGCTGTTTTTT	CATRGRGNAGELFF
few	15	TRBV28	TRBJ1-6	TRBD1	TGTGCCAGCAGTTTGATGGGGACAGGGAAATCACCCCTCCACTTT	CASSLMGTGKSPLHF
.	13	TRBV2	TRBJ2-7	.	TGTGCCAGCATGCGGACAGCCGCCTACGAGCAGTACTTC	CASMRTAAYEQYF
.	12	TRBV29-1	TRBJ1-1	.	TGCAGCGCCGCCCCAACGACGGGACACCGGCAGTTT	CSAAPTTGHRQF
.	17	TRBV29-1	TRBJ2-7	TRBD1	TGCAGCGTTGGTGCCTGGAACACCGGGACAGGTACCCTTGAGCAGTACTTC	CSVGAWNTGTGTLEQYF
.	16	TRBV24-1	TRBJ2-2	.	TGTGCCACCAGTGAGCCTGGTTCGGGAAACACCGGGGAGCTGTTTTTT	CATSEPGSGNTGELFF
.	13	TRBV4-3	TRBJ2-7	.	TGCGCCAGCAGCCGGTACAACTCCTACGAGCAGTACTTC	CASSRYNSYEQYF
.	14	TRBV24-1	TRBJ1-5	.	TGTGCCACCTCCCAACAGGGTGGCAATCAGCCCCAGCATTTT	CATSQQGGNQPQHF
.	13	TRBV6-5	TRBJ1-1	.	TGTGCCAGCAGCTCACGCTCTATGATAGAAGCTTTCTTT	CASSSRSMIEAFF
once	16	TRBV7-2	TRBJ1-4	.	TGTGCCAGCAGCTTAGAACCAGGGCAGCTTAATGAAAAACTGTTTTTT	CASSLEPGQLNEKLFF
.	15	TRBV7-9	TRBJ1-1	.	TGTGCCAGCAGCCCCTCGTCGGGTCTCGTGGCTCCGGCTTTCTTT	CASSPSSGLVAPAFF
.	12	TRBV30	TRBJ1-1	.	TGTGCCTGGAGCTTCGGGAACACTGAAGCTTTCTTT	CAWSFGNTEAFF
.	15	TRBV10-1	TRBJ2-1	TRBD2	TGCGCCAGCAGTGTAGCGGGGGGTACCTACAATGAGCAGTTCTTC	CASSVAGGTYNEQFF
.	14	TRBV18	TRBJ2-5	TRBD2	TGTGCCAGCTCTCGACTAGCGGGGCAAGAGACCCAGTACTTC	CASSRLAGQETQYF
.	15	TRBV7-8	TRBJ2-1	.	TGTGCCAGCAGCTTAGGAGGGCCTAAACACAATGAGCAGTTCTTC	CASSLGGPKHNEQFF
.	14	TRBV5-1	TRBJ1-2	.	TGCGCCAGCAGCTTGGCCGGGGGGAACTCCAACTACACCTTC	CASSLAGGNSNYTF
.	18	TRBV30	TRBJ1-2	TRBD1	TGTGCCTGGACCCCTGGTCTCGGACAGGGGAAAATTAACTATGGCTACACCTTC	CAWTPGLGQGKINYGYTF
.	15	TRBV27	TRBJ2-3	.	TGTGCCGGCAGTTCCCTCCCCGACTTGGTAGATACGCAGTATTTT	CAGSSLPDLVDTQYF
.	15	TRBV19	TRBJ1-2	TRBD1	TGTGCCAGTAGTATTCTCAGGGGGCAAGGCTATGGCTACACCTTC	CASSILRGQGYGYTF
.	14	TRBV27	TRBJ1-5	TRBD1	TGTGCCAGCAGTCCCGGACAGGGCAATCAGCCCCAGCATTTT	CASSPGQGNQPQHF
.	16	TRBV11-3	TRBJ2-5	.	TGTGCCAGCAGCTCCCGTATGACTAACGCCCAAGAGACCCAGTACTTC	CASSSRMTNAQETQYF